This paragraph reports one T cell receptor (beta chain). The antigen remains undetermined. The sample originates from a study of T-cell memory formation after mild COVID-19. The length of the CDR3 is 17 residues. The germline CDR1 and CDR2 sequences are SGHAT and FQNNGV. V lost 6 bases to trimming and J lost 2 bases; unmatched junction nucleotides: 13. A 5'RACE reaction primed in the constant segment made cDNA libraries of TCR alpha and TCR beta, and these carried sample barcodes and UMIs. MiXCR, run by TCRdb on the 5' RACE reads, gives a single entry per CDR3 protein. The sample lists just under 550,000 distinct CDR3 sequences; around 20% were seen once. General study findings and limits: Several responding clones turned up in pre-infection memory, indicating that cross-reactive memory may have taken part. Contracting CD4+ clones lay largely in CM and EM, with CD8+ ones residing in EMRA.

The TCR originated in an adult woman who had mild COVID-19 (a few samples of this study predate the infection). Cell type and time point are not known. Source material: PBMCs or a T cell subset sorted from them (not recorded which). This sequence joins TRBV11-2 and TRBJ2-5, with TRBD1 matching over 9 bases. The CDR3 reads CASRSPGTGRSQETQYF. The DNA of the CDR3 is TGTGCCAGCAGATCACCCGGGACAGGGAGATCACAAGAGACCCAGTACTTC.